Listed here are 22 T cell receptor beta chains from one sample, sequenced in a study of cytomegalovirus exposure and HLA in healthy donors. Primers included in the PCR were 60 Vbeta and 13 Jbeta primers. Using immunoSEQ multiplex PCR, the repertoire was profiled, and TCRdb retains in-frame clones only, with some absent. Of under 150,000 clones listed, 70% to 90% are singletons. Specimen: PBMCs. Receptor source: a man in his fifties or sixties in good health and CMV-seronegative.

This clone has only one observation. The chain joins TRBV19 to TRBJ2-7; 7 bases map to TRBD1. Germline CDR1 is LNHDA and CDR2 is SQIVND (reference sequence). The V gene end was trimmed by 5 bases and the J gene end by 0 bases; junction bases not matched to a gene: 7. This CDR3 comprises 15 residues. The CDR3 DNA sequence: TGTGCCAGTAGTGTTACAGGGGTGTACTCCTACGAGCAGTACTTC. This gives the protein CASSVTGVYSYEQYF.

This rearrangement joins TRBV25-1 to TRBJ2-3, with 10 bases matching TRBD1. Trimming at V came to 8 bases and at J to 4 bases, leaving 6 bases not matched to a gene. Germline V CDR1 and CDR2: MGHDK, SYGVNS. The CDR3 consists of 14 residues. The CDR3 DNA reads as TGTGCCAGCTCGACAGGGGGCCTCCCAGATACGCAGTATTTT. Translated, it gives CASSTGGLPDTQYF.

This sequence joins TRBV14 and TRBJ2-3; tentatively, D is TRBD2 (6 bases). Germline V gene lookup returns CDR1 SGHDN and CDR2 FVKESK. V lost 4 bases, J lost 6 bases, and 14 bases lay in between. The CDR3 loop spans 14 amino acids. The CDR3 reads CASSPRRGWDTQYF. In DNA form, the CDR3 reads TGTGCCAGCAGCCCTCGACGGGGGTGGGATACGCAGTATTTT.

J is TRBJ1-5 and V is TRBV10-3; D is possibly TRBD1 (6 bases). This CDR3 spans 15 amino acids. Trimming shortened V by 0 bases and J by 3 bases, and 9 bases separated the two germline ends. CDR1 and CDR2 (germline): ENHRY, SYGVKD. CDR3 bases: TGTGCCATCAGTGAGTCAAGACAGGTCAATCAGCCCCAGCATTTT. This encodes CAISESRQVNQPQHF.

The gene calls are TRBV30 and TRBJ2-5; a weak D match, TRBD1 (5 bases). The CDR3 runs 15 residues. Germline loops: CDR1 GTSNPN, CDR2 SVGIG (reference sequence). The ends were cut back, 0 bases at V and 1 base at J, with 12 bases in the middle. As DNA, the CDR3 is TGTGCCTGGAGTGTACATAGGCAGGGCCAAGAGACCCAGTACTTC. This codes for CAWSVHRQGQETQYF.

V gene TRBV29-1 combines with J gene TRBJ2-1; 10 positions match TRBD2. Trimming removed 7 bases from V and 5 bases from J; junction bases left unmatched: 5. Germline-derived CDR1 and CDR2 are SQVTM and ANQGSEA. CDR3 length: 13 amino acids. CDR3 DNA: TGCAGCGCGCGACTAGCGGGTAACAATGAGCAGTTCTTC. Protein sequence: CSARLAGNNEQFF.

The chain couples TRBV7-3 to TRBJ2-2; TRBD2 agrees at 8 bases. The germline CDR1 and CDR2 sequences are SGHTA and FQGTGA. This CDR3 has 16 amino acids. With 5 bases clipped from V and 2 bases from J, the junction kept 7 bases outside the gene matches. This CDR3 reads CASSPSGGQNTGELFF. The CDR3 nucleotides read TGTGCCAGCAGCCCCTCGGGGGGGCAAAACACCGGGGAGCTGTTTTTT.

V gene TRBV7-6 combines with J gene TRBJ2-5, with 8 bases matching TRBD1. This CDR3 spans 16 amino acids. V dropped 1 base and J dropped 3; count of bases not matched to a gene: 7. Germline CDR1 is SGHVS and CDR2 is FNYEAQ. CDR3 sequence reads: CASSLVAGGAEETQYF. CDR3 nucleotide sequence: TGTGCCAGCAGCTTAGTTGCAGGGGGCGCAGAAGAGACCCAGTACTTC.

The V gene is TRBV7-8, the J gene TRBJ1-2; weak D call: TRBD1 (6 bases). V was cut by 4 bases and J by 4 bases, with 13 bases left in between. CDR1 and CDR2 from the germline V gene are SGHVS and FQNEAQ. The CDR3 sequence is 14 residues long. CDR3 sequence: CASSSRTDIYGYTF. The DNA for the CDR3 is TGTGCCAGCAGCTCAAGGACAGACATCTATGGCTACACCTTC.

The chain combines TRBV12-2 with TRBJ2-1; the table gives TRBD2 as D, unverified against the DNA. TRBV12-2 is tagged as a pseudogene. This CDR3 is built from 16 residues. Here the CDR3 reads CASRLVRNGSYNEQFF. In DNA form, the CDR3 reads TGTGCAAGTCGCTTAGTCCGGAACGGGTCCTACAATGAGCAGTTCTTC.

This chain joins TRBV28 and TRBJ2-1; weak D call: TRBD1 (5 bases). V was cut by 10 bases and J by 1 base, with 14 bases left in between. Germline CDR1 is MDHEN and CDR2 is SYDVKM. The CDR3 totals 14 residues. In DNA form, the CDR3 reads TGTGCCACCGAAAGCCAGGGTTCCTACAATGAGCAGTTCTTC. This codes for CATESQGSYNEQFF.

This chain connects TRBV7-3 to TRBJ2-3, with 7 bases lining up with TRBD1. The CDR3 runs 14 residues. CDR1 is SGHTA, CDR2 FQGTGA, per germline. Trimming at V came to 5 bases and at J to 2 bases, leaving 4 bases not matched to a gene. The CDR3 loop is CASSRDRYTDTQYF. The CDR3 DNA reads TGTGCCAGCAGCCGGGACAGATACACAGATACGCAGTATTTT.

The genes are TRBV6-5 and TRBJ2-1, with 9 bases that match TRBD2. This CDR3 region has 15 residues. The V and J ends lost 0 bases and 10 bases, in that order; junction bases with no gene match: 7. Looked up from germline, CDR1 is MNHEY and CDR2 is SVGAGI. CDR3 amino acids: CASSYSASGTREQFF. As DNA, the CDR3 is TGTGCCAGCAGTTACTCGGCTAGCGGGACACGGGAGCAGTTCTTC.

The rearrangement joins TRBV6-1 to TRBJ1-6, with D possibly matching TRBD1 (5 bases). The ends were cut back, 3 bases at V and 8 bases at J, with 17 bases in the middle. The CDR3 covers 16 residues. CDR1 and CDR2 (germline): MNHNS, SASEGT. The CDR3 sequence is CASSDGQGWLDSPLHF. The CDR3 DNA is TGTGCCAGCAGTGATGGGCAGGGTTGGTTAGATTCACCCCTCCACTTT.

This chain connects TRBV2 to TRBJ1-4, with 9 bases matching TRBD1. Germline assignment: CDR1 SNHLY and CDR2 FYNNEI. V gave up 2 bases and J gave up 7 bases; unmatched junction bases: 5. The CDR3 loop spans 15 amino acids. The chain's CDR3 is CASSETTGGSEKLFF. CDR3 nucleotides: TGTGCCAGCAGTGAAACCACAGGGGGCTCTGAAAAACTGTTTTTT.

The sample holds a few counts of this clone. The chain joins TRBV5-5 to TRBJ1-2; TRBD1 aligns across 7 bases. The V gene's germline CDR1 is SGHKS and CDR2 YYEKEE (reference sequence). CDR3 size: 14 residues. The V segment lost 1 base and the J segment 2 bases; nucleotides outside the gene matches: 2. The CDR3 spells CASSLYRGNYGYTF. For the CDR3, the DNA is TGTGCCAGCAGCTTGTACAGGGGCAACTATGGCTACACCTTC.

The CDR3 loop reads CASSLKGDYGYTF. For the CDR3, the DNA is TGCGCCAGCAGCTTGAAGGGGGACTATGGCTACACCTTC. V usage is TRBV5-1 and J usage is TRBJ1-2; possibly TRBD1 for D (6 bases). V gave up 1 base and J gave up 3 bases, with 7 bases separating them. The CDR3 has 13 residues. The germline gives CDR1 SGHRS, CDR2 YFSETQ.

This clone was observed a few times. The chain is built from TRBV4-2 and TRBJ1-3, with D uncertain. This CDR3 contains 17 residues. CDR1 is LGHNA, CDR2 YNFKEQ, per germline. V lost 1 base, J lost 0 bases, and 13 bases lay in between. The DNA for the CDR3 is TGTGCCAGCAGCCAAGGCTCCTGGCTTTCCTCTGGAAACACCATATATTTT. Its protein is CASSQGSWLSSGNTIYF.

This clone was counted only a few times. The chain combines TRBV5-1 with TRBJ2-1; 9 bases agree with TRBD2. The CDR3 sequence is 13 residues long. V shed 7 bases, J shed 8 bases, and the junction held 7 bases outside the gene matches. Germline assignment: CDR1 SGHRS and CDR2 YFSETQ. In nucleotides, the CDR3 is TGCGCCAGCTATGTCCAGCGGGGGGATGAGCAGTTCTTC. This encodes CASYVQRGDEQFF.

V and J are TRBV9 and TRBJ2-7; 11 bases are shared with TRBD1. The CDR3 has 15 amino acids. J gave up 5 bases and V 4 bases, and 8 bases lay outside the gene matches. Looked up from germline, CDR1 is SGDLS and CDR2 is YYNGEE. CDR3 residues: CASSKEGTGGNEQYF. The CDR3 bases are TGTGCCAGCAGCAAAGAGGGGACAGGGGGGAACGAGCAGTACTTC.

The chain employs TRBV5-6 and TRBJ2-5; 10 bases line up with TRBD2. This CDR3 has 16 residues. From germline, CDR1 is SGHDT and CDR2 YYEEEE. The ends lost 3 bases at V and 2 bases at J; junction bases unmatched: 7. CDR3 DNA: TGTGCCAGCAGCTCGAGGCTAGCGGGGGTTCAAGAGACCCAGTACTTC. This encodes CASSSRLAGVQETQYF.

The CDR3 loop is CASSDLTEDQPQHF. As DNA, the CDR3 is TGTGCCAGCAGTGACTTGACAGAGGATCAGCCCCAGCATTTT. The chain carries TRBV2 and TRBJ1-5; TRBD1 is a possible D gene (5 bases). Germline V gives CDR1 SNHLY, CDR2 FYNNEI. The length of the CDR3 is 14 residues. V was clipped by 3 bases and J by 5 bases, with 11 bases between them.